This T cell receptor (beta chain) was recovered during a study of CD8+CD57+ T cells in acquired aplastic anemia. Study background: The study obtained an average of roughly 3 ug of DNA from sorted CD4+ and CD8+ cells.

As for this clonotype: Antigen: not known.

The study profiled TCR beta VDJ and CDR3 using genomic DNA as template. TCRdb fed the reads into MiXCR, producing one record per CDR3 protein. The table records under 200,000 distinct CDR3 sequences, roughly 48% of them present only once. The study's findings and limits: Patients and controls shared 25 to 30 CD8+ CDR3 sequences, which appeared highly expressed in patients and within their immunodominant clones.

CDR3 size: 16 residues. V lost 7 bases and J 9 bases, leaving 22 bases between the germline ends. The germline V gene has CDR1 SNHLY and CDR2 FYNNEI. This receptor was identified in a human donor in good health. The rearrangement links TRBV2 to TRBJ1-6; tentative D call: TRBD1 (6 bases). Sequenced: sorted CD4+, CD8+, or CD8+CD57+ T cells (not recorded which) from PBMCs. CDR3 nucleotides: TGTGCCAGCACATTTTTCGGGGGGCAAGTGGGTTCACCCCTCCACTTT. Protein product: CASTFFGGQVGSPLHF.